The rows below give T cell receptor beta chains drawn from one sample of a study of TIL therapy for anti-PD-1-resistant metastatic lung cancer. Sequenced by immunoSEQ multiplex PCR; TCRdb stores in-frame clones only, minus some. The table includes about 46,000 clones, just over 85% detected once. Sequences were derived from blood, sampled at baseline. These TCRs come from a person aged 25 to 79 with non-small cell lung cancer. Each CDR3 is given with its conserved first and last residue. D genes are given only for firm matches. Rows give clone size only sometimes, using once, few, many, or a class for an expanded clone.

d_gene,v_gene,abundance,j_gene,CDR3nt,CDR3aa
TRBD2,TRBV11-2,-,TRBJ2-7,TGTGCCAGCAGCCGGGGGGGCGGGGCGCGGGAGCAGTACTTC,CASSRGGGAREQYF
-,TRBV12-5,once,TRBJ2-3,TGTGCTAGTGGTTTGTGGGGCGATACGCAGTATTTT,CASGLWGDTQYF
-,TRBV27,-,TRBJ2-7,TGTGCCAGCAGACCGAGAGGGTCTATGAGCTCCTACGAGCAGTACTTC,CASRPRGSMSSYEQYF
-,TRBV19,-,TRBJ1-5,TGTGCCAGTCGCCTTACGAATCAGCCCCAGCATTTT,CASRLTNQPQHF
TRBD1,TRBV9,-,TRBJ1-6,TGTGCCAGCAGCCTGGCAGGGGGTGGCTATAATTCACCCCTCCACTTT,CASSLAGGGYNSPLHF
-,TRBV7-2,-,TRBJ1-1,TGTGCCAGCAGCTTAGCGGGGGGCGTCGGTTCTGAAGCTTTCTTT,CASSLAGGVGSEAFF
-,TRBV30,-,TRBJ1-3,TGTGCCTGGAGTATCTCTGGAAACACCATATATTTT,CAWSISGNTIYF
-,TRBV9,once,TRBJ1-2,TGTGCCAGCAGCGTAGGTGTGGGAGCTTCCGGCTACACCTTC,CASSVGVGASGYTF
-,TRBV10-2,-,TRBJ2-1,TGCGCCAGCAGCGGAGAGGCTCTCGGACGGTTCTTC,CASSGEALGRFF
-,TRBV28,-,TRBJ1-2,TGTGCCAGCAGTACCCGTTACTTTGGCTACACCTTC,CASSTRYFGYTF
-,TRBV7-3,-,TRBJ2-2,TGTGCCAGCAGCTTACAGGGGGGGCCGACCACCGGGGAGCTGTTTTTT,CASSLQGGPTTGELFF
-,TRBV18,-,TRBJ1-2,TGTGCCAGCTCACCGTCGCCGGGACTCATGGGCTACACCTTC,CASSPSPGLMGYTF
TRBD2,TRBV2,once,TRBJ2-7,TGTGCCAGCAGGTTCCAGACTAGCGGGGGATACGAGCAGTACTTC,CASRFQTSGGYEQYF
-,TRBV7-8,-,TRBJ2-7,TGTGCCAGCAGCGATGCCTACGAGCAGTACTTC,CASSDAYEQYF
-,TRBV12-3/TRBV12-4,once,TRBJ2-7,TGTGCCAGCAGTCAGGGTCTAATCGAGCAGTACTTC,CASSQGLIEQYF
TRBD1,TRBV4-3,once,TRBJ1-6,TGCGCCAGCAGCCAAGATAATCGACAGGGAAACTCACCCCTCCACTTT,CASSQDNRQGNSPLHF
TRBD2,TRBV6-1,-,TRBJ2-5,TGTGCCAGCAGTGAATATCCTGCCCTAGCGGGGCGCCTCGGGGCCCAGTACTTC,CASSEYPALAGRLGAQYF
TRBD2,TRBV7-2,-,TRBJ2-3,TGTGCCAGCAGCCCTGCTAGCGGGAGGGCCAGAACAGATACGCAGTATTTT,CASSPASGRARTDTQYF
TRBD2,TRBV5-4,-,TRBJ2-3,TGTGCCAGCAAGGGGACTAGCGGCACAGATACGCAGTATTTT,CASKGTSGTDTQYF
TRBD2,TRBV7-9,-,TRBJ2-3,TGTGCCAGCAGCTCGACGACTAGCTCAGATACGCAGTATTTT,CASSSTTSSDTQYF
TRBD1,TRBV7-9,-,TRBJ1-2,TGTGCCAGCAGCCCAGGGGGTGGCTATGGCTACACCTTC,CASSPGGGYGYTF
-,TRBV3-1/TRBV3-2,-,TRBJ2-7,TGTGCCAGCAGCCAAATCCCGGGACCATACGAGCAGTACTTC,CASSQIPGPYEQYF
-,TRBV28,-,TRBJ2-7,TGTGCCAGCAGGGCCTGGGGGAGCGAGCAGTACTTC,CASRAWGSEQYF
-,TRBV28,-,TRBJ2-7,TGTGCCAGCAGTTTACCCCTCGGGATGGGTCAGTACTTC,CASSLPLGMGQYF
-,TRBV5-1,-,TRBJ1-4,TGCGCCAGCAGCCCTTCCCCCCGGGCCACAAGGAATGAAAAACTGTTTTTT,CASSPSPRATRNEKLFF
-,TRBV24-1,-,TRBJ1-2,TGTGCCACCAGTGAAGGGGGACCAGGCTACACCTTC,CATSEGGPGYTF
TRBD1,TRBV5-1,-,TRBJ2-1,TGCGCCAGCAGCAACCGGGACAGTATTTACAATGAGCAGTTCTTC,CASSNRDSIYNEQFF
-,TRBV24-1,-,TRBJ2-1,TGTGCCACCAGTGATTTGAAGCGGGACAGATTAGTGAATGAGCAGTTCTTC,CATSDLKRDRLVNEQFF
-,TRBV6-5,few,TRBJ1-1,TGTGCCACCACACTGATTGACACTGAAGCTTTCTTT,CATTLIDTEAFF
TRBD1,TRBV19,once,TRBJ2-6,TGTGCCAGTCGCCCGGACAGGGAAAGTCTGGGGGCCAACGTCCTGACTTTC,CASRPDRESLGANVLTF
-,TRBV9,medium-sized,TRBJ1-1,TGTGCCAGCAGCGTAGCCAGGGACCCCATGAACACTGAAGCTTTCTTT,CASSVARDPMNTEAFF
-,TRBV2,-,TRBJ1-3,TGTGCCAGCAGCCGGTATCAGGCCAACTCTGGAAACACCATATATTTT,CASSRYQANSGNTIYF
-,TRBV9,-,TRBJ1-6,TGTGCCAGCAGCCCAGAGGTTAATTCACCCCTCCACTTT,CASSPEVNSPLHF
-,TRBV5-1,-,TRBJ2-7,TGCGCCAGCAGCTTGACAGGGGAGCAGTACTTC,CASSLTGEQYF
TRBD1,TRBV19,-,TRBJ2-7,TGTGCCAGTAGTAGGACACCGGGACAGGGCTACGAGCAGTACTTC,CASSRTPGQGYEQYF
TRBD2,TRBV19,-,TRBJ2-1,TGTGCCAGTAGTTCCCGGACTAGCGGGAACAATGAGCAGTTCTTC,CASSSRTSGNNEQFF
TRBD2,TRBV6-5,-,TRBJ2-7,TGTGCCAGCTCATCGCGGGGGGGCCCCTCCTACGAGCAGTACTTC,CASSSRGGPSYEQYF
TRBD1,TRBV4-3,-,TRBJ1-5,TGCGCCAGCAGCCCGCGGACAGGTCCGGGGCAGCCCCAGCATTTT,CASSPRTGPGQPQHF
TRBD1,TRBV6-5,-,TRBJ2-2,TGTGCCACCAAGAACCAGGGGGCCGCCGGGGAGCTGCTTTTT,CATKNQGAAGELLF
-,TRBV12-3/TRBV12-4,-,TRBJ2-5,TGTGCCAGCAGCATCGACCACCAAGAGACCCAGTACTTC,CASSIDHQETQYF
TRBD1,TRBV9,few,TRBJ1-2,TGTGCCAGCAGCGTCGGACAGGGAGTAAGGGGCTACACCTTC,CASSVGQGVRGYTF
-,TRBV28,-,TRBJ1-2,TGTGCCAGCAGTTTTCGTTCGGGGGGCCGACGAGGCTACACCTTC,CASSFRSGGRRGYTF
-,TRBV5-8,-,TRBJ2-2,TGTGCCAGCAGCTTGAGAGGACAGCGGACCGGGGAGCTGTTTTTT,CASSLRGQRTGELFF
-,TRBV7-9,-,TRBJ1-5,TGTGCCAGCAGCCCGGTACAGGCCCAGCCGCCCCAGCATTTT,CASSPVQAQPPQHF
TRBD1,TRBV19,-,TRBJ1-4,TGTGCCAGTAGTAAGGGGGAAGGGACAGGGCCTGAAAAACTGTTTTTT,CASSKGEGTGPEKLFF
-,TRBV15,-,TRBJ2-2,TGTGCCACCAGCAGAGATCGGCCGACCGGGGAGCTGTTTTTT,CATSRDRPTGELFF
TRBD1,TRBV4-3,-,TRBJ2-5,TGCGCCAGCAGCCAAGGACAGGGGGCTTTACAAGAGACCCAGTACTTC,CASSQGQGALQETQYF
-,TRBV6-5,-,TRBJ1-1,TGTACCACCTTGTCGTCTTCGGGGGGCACGGAAGCTTTCTTT,CTTLSSSGGTEAFF
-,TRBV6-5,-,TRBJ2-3,TGTGCCAGCAGTCGGACAGCCACCTTAGGTACGCAGTATTTT,CASSRTATLGTQYF
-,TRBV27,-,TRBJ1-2,TGTGCCAGCAGCAGGTCCCGGTCGGGGGCGGGTGGCTACACCTTC,CASSRSRSGAGGYTF
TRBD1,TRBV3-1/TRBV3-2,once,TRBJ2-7,TGTGCCAGCAGCCCGAGGGACAGAGCAGTCTACGAGCAGTACTTC,CASSPRDRAVYEQYF
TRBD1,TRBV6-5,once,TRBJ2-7,TGTGCCAGCACTCAGGGGGGGACAGGGACCTACGAGCAGTACTTC,CASTQGGTGTYEQYF
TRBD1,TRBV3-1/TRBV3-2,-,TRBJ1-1,TGTGCCAGCAGCCAAGAATCCGGGACAGAGAACACTGAAGCTTTCTTT,CASSQESGTENTEAFF
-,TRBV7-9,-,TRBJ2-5,TGTGCCAGCACCCCTCTGGGGGGGCGCCAAGAGACCCAGTACTTC,CASTPLGGRQETQYF